These 27 T cell receptor beta chains were all obtained from the same sample, sequenced in a study of cytomegalovirus exposure and HLA in healthy donors. Both 60 Vbeta primers and 13 Jbeta primers went into the PCR. Method: immunoSEQ multiplex PCR; TCRdb's copy keeps in-frame clones and lacks some. The repertoire holds around 64,000 clones, 75% to 90% seen once, with roughly 12% in the top ten. Sequences were obtained from PBMCs. These receptor sequences come from a woman in her 30s in good health and CMV-seropositive.

V usage is TRBV9 and J usage is TRBJ2-3; D gene ambiguous. The CDR3 length is 13 residues. V lost 0 bases and J 5 bases, leaving 7 bases between the germline ends. Germline V CDR1 and CDR2: SGDLS, YYNGEE. CDR3 DNA: TGTGCCAGCAGCGTAGGACTTTTAGATACGCAGTATTTT. It codes for CASSVGLLDTQYF.

The chain's CDR3 is CASSHPLAEYNEQFF. CDR3 in DNA: TGTGCCAGCAGCCACCCCCTAGCGGAATACAATGAGCAGTTCTTC. The chain joins TRBV7-9 to TRBJ2-1; TRBD2 matches at 7 bases. The V segment lost 5 bases and the J segment 4 bases; nucleotides outside the gene matches: 8. This CDR3 spans 15 amino acids. The germline gives CDR1 SEHNR, CDR2 FQNEAQ (reference sequence).

The J gene is TRBJ2-3, the V gene TRBV4-1, with D perhaps TRBD2 (5 bases). The CDR3 spans 13 residues. The ends were cut back, 2 bases at V and 4 bases at J, with 7 bases in the middle. The germline V gene has CDR1 MGHRA and CDR2 YSYEKL. CDR3 sequence: CASSQYSADTQYF. For the CDR3, the DNA is TGCGCCAGCAGCCAATATAGCGCAGATACGCAGTATTTT.

The chain recombines TRBV6-5 with TRBJ2-2, with D maybe TRBD2 (7 bases). Trimming removed 8 bases from V and 6 bases from J, with 13 bases in between. CDR3 size: 13 residues. Germline CDR1 and CDR2: MNHEY and SVGAGI. In DNA, the CDR3 is TGTGCCAGCCACAGGGCGGGGGCCGGGGAGCTGTTTTTT. It codes for CASHRAGAGELFF.

The chain employs TRBV4-1 and TRBJ1-1; D is undetermined. V lost 5 bases to trimming and J lost 1 base, with 5 bases between them. There are 12 residues in the CDR3. Germline lookup yields CDR1 MGHRA and CDR2 YSYEKL. Written as DNA, the CDR3 is TGCGCCAGCAGCTCAGGGAACACTGAAGCTTTCTTT. This codes for CASSSGNTEAFF.

The chain employs TRBV5-4 and TRBJ1-1, with D tentatively TRBD1 (5 bases). V lost 4 bases to trimming and J lost 3 bases, with 13 bases between them. Germline V gives CDR1 SGHNT, CDR2 YYREEE (reference sequence). This CDR3 comprises 14 residues. The CDR3 nucleotides read TGTGCCAGCAGCCTGACAGTAGCGGACACTGAAGCTTTCTTT. Protein: CASSLTVADTEAFF. The whole variable domain, remainder taken from reference TRBV5-4 and TRBJ1-1, is ETGVTQSPTHLIKTRGQQVTLRCSSQSGHNTVSWYQQALGQGPQFIFQYYREEENGRGNFPPRFSGLQFPNYSSELNVNALELDDSALYLCASSLTVADTEAFFGQGTRLTVV.

The chain has TRBV30 and TRBJ2-7, with D tentatively TRBD2 (6 bases). Germline CDR1 GTSNPN, CDR2 SVGIG (reference sequence). This CDR3 is built from 11 residues. V lost 4 bases and J lost 7, with 11 bases in between. The CDR3 DNA reads as TGTGCCTGGAAAGTAGCGGAGGAGCAGTACTTC. Encoded protein: CAWKVAEEQYF.

The chain combines TRBV19 with TRBJ1-2; D is perhaps TRBD1 (6 bases). The CDR3 consists of 12 residues. Germline V gives CDR1 LNHDA, CDR2 SQIVND (reference sequence). Trimming pared 4 bases from V and 6 bases from J, leaving 9 bases between. CDR3 protein: CASSRGPNGYTF. CDR3 nucleotides: TGTGCCAGTAGTAGGGGGCCTAATGGCTACACCTTC.

The V call is TRBV6-1, the J call TRBJ2-3; D gene uncertain. This CDR3 is built from 15 residues. Germline V gene sequence: CDR1 MNHNS, CDR2 SASEGT. V lost 8 bases and J 3 bases, leaving 18 bases between the germline ends. The CDR3 bases are TGTGCCAGCGGCTCGGGTTGGGTTGGGACAGATACGCAGTATTTT. Translated, it gives CASGSGWVGTDTQYF.

This clone showed up just once. The sample holds other DNA sequences that translate to the same CDR3. The chain recombines TRBV27 with TRBJ2-7, with TRBD2 matching 10 bases. Trimming removed 5 bases from V and 0 bases from J; junction bases left unmatched: 7. The CDR3 totals 16 residues. From germline, CDR1 is MNHEY and CDR2 SMNVEV (reference sequence). In DNA, the CDR3 is TGTGCCAGCAGTAAGGGGACTAGCGTAAGCTCCTACGAGCAGTACTTC. Translation gives CASSKGTSVSSYEQYF.

This sequence joins TRBV4-1 and TRBJ2-2; 8 nucleotides agree with TRBD1. Germline V CDR1 and CDR2: MGHRA, YSYEKL. The CDR3 length is 15 residues. Germline trimming cut 7 bases from V and 4 bases from J; bases unmatched to any gene: 8. CDR3 residues: CASTPMDRVTGELFF. In DNA form, the CDR3 reads TGCGCCAGCACCCCAATGGACAGGGTCACCGGGGAGCTGTTTTTT.

V gene TRBV28 combines with J gene TRBJ1-2, with TRBD1 identical over 10 bases. CDR1 is MDHEN and CDR2 is SYDVKM in the germline V gene. J lost 3 bases, V lost 3 bases, and 7 bases had no gene match. The CDR3 length is 16 residues. The CDR3, as DNA: TGTGCCAGCAGTTTCCAATGGACAGGGGGGGACTATGGCTACACCTTC. Translated, it gives CASSFQWTGGDYGYTF.

V gene TRBV2 combines with J gene TRBJ2-1, with TRBD2 matching over 8 bases. The CDR3 spans 16 residues. The V and J ends lost 1 base and 5 bases, in that order; junction bases with no gene match: 7. Germline V gives CDR1 SNHLY, CDR2 FYNNEI. The CDR3 loop is CASSEEWTSLNNEQFF. The CDR3 DNA reads TGTGCCAGCAGTGAAGAGTGGACTAGCCTCAACAATGAGCAGTTCTTC.

The rearrangement joins TRBV4-1 to TRBJ2-3, with D tentatively TRBD1 (5 bases). V was trimmed by 2 bases and J by 9 bases, leaving 18 bases between them. Germline CDR1 MGHRA, CDR2 YSYEKL. This CDR3 contains 15 residues. The CDR3 DNA follows: TGCGCCAGCAGCCAAAACGACAGAGGTGGAAGGACGCAGTATTTT. It is translated as CASSQNDRGGRTQYF.

The rearrangement links TRBV5-4 to TRBJ2-2; 14 bases are shared with TRBD2. Per the germline V gene, CDR1 is SGHNT and CDR2 is YYREEE (reference sequence). V trimming: 0 bases; J trimming: 9 bases; junction bases outside the gene matches: 4. The CDR3 is made up of 16 amino acids. The CDR3 is CASSLEGTSGSRELFF. CDR3 bases: TGTGCCAGCAGCTTGGAAGGGACTAGCGGGAGCAGGGAGCTGTTTTTT.

This chain's CDR3 is CASSSAGTGEEKLFF. As DNA, the CDR3 is TGCGCCAGCAGCTCAGCCGGGACAGGGGAAGAAAAACTGTTTTTT. V and J are TRBV5-1 and TRBJ1-4; the match to TRBD1 covers 10 bases. Unmatched junction bases numbered 7, after V lost 3 bases and J lost 8 bases. The germline CDR1 and CDR2 sequences are SGHRS and YFSETQ. The CDR3 totals 15 residues.

V usage is TRBV15 and J usage is TRBJ2-1; 8 bases are shared with TRBD2. Trimming removed 1 base from V and 7 bases from J; junction bases left unmatched: 6. Germline V lookup: CDR1 LNHNV, CDR2 YYDKDF (reference sequence). The CDR3 contains 15 residues. The CDR3 loop is CATSRGLAGPNEQFF. The CDR3 DNA reads TGTGCCACCAGCAGAGGTCTAGCGGGCCCTAATGAGCAGTTCTTC.

The V call is TRBV5-4, the J call TRBJ2-2; 11 nucleotides match TRBD2. Germline lookup yields CDR1 SGHNT and CDR2 YYREEE (reference sequence). This CDR3 is built from 16 residues. The V gene end was trimmed by 4 bases and the J gene end by 7 bases; junction bases not matched to a gene: 9. The CDR3 here is CASSRGTSGTGGELFF. Here the CDR3 DNA reads TGTGCCAGCAGCCGCGGGACTAGCGGAACGGGCGGGGAGCTGTTTTTT.

This clone was picked up one time. V gene TRBV7-5 combines with J gene TRBJ2-3; the table's D gene call, TRBD1, was not cross checked with the DNA. TRBV7-5 is noted as a pseudogene. The CDR3 is made up of 13 amino acids. CDR3 sequence: CVRSSKMGDTQYF. The CDR3 DNA sequence: TGTGTCAGAAGCTCAAAAATGGGCGATACGCAGTATTTT.

V usage is TRBV30 and J usage is TRBJ1-6; perhaps TRBD1 as D (5 bases). CDR3 size: 16 residues. With 4 bases removed from V and 5 bases from J, the gap between germline ends came to 18 bases. CDR1 and CDR2 (germline): GTSNPN, SVGIG (reference sequence). The CDR3 bases are TGTGCCTGGAACACCAGGGCCCTACCGAATAATTCACCCCTCCACTTT. Its protein product is CAWNTRALPNNSPLHF.

CDR3 region: CASGVGGTYGYTF. The CDR3 DNA reads TGTGCCAGCGGGGTCGGGGGGACCTATGGCTACACCTTC. The chain recombines TRBV19 with TRBJ1-2, with D maybe TRBD1 (5 bases). The length of the CDR3 is 13 residues. Germline V gene lookup returns CDR1 LNHDA and CDR2 SQIVND (reference sequence). Trimming cost V 9 bases and J 4 bases, with 15 bases left between them.

The rearrangement links TRBV27 to TRBJ2-5, with 11 bases that match TRBD2. TRBJ2-7 matches the DNA end more closely, so the J call is doubtful. Germline-derived CDR1 and CDR2 are MNHEY and SMNVEV (reference sequence). The CDR3 sequence is 16 residues long. The CDR3 sequence is CASRDSLAGGHHEQYF. DNA for the CDR3: TGTGCCTCCAGGGACAGCCTAGCGGGAGGCCATCACGAGCAGTACTTC.

The chain uses TRBV19 and TRBJ1-5; 9 bases align to TRBD1. Germline assignment: CDR1 LNHDA and CDR2 SQIVND (reference sequence). There are 16 residues in the CDR3. The V and J ends lost 3 bases and 6 bases, in that order; junction bases with no gene match: 9. For the CDR3, the DNA is TGTGCCAGTAGTATGTACGTCACAGGGGGCGGTCAGCCCCAGCATTTT. Amino acid sequence: CASSMYVTGGGQPQHF.

The chain uses TRBV5-4 and TRBJ1-2, with no clear D. Per the germline V gene, CDR1 is SGHNT and CDR2 is YYREEE (reference sequence). The CDR3 consists of 15 residues. V lost 4 bases, J lost 8 bases, and 21 bases lay in between. This CDR3 reads CASSVRPDAVGGYTF. DNA for the CDR3: TGTGCCAGCAGCGTCCGTCCGGATGCGGTAGGCGGCTACACCTTC.

This chain uses TRBV11-2 with TRBJ2-7; D uncertain. Trimming took off 1 base at V and 1 base at J, with 8 bases between the two ends. This CDR3 has 14 residues. Germline CDR1 is SGHAT and CDR2 is FQNNGV. The CDR3 nucleotides read TGTGCCAGCAGCTTAGTTATCAGGTCCTACGAGCAGTACTTC. Protein sequence: CASSLVIRSYEQYF.

V is TRBV18 and J is TRBJ2-7, with D perhaps matching TRBD2 (6 bases). The CDR3 totals 14 residues. Germline values: CDR1 KGHSH, CDR2 LQKENI. V was cut by 4 bases and J by 5 bases, with 15 bases left in between. CDR3 region: CASSLRRRVDEQYF. As DNA, the CDR3 is TGTGCCAGCTCACTCCGGCGGAGGGTCGACGAGCAGTACTTC.

The chain recombines TRBV19 with TRBJ2-1, with D unclear. Trimming left V 10 bases short and J 0 bases short, with 13 bases between. The CDR3 runs to 14 residues. From germline, CDR1 is LNHDA and CDR2 SQIVND (reference sequence). CDR3 residues: CATCPSSSYNEQFF. In DNA, the CDR3 is TGTGCCACCTGCCCCTCGAGCTCCTACAATGAGCAGTTCTTC. The full variable domain, with the rest looked up from reference TRBV19 and TRBJ2-1, is DGGITQSPKYLFRKEGQNVTLSCEQNLNHDAMYWYRQDPGQGLRLIYYSQIVNDFQKGDIAEGYSVSREKKESFPLTVTSAQKNPTAFYLCATCPSSSYNEQFFGPGTRLTVL.